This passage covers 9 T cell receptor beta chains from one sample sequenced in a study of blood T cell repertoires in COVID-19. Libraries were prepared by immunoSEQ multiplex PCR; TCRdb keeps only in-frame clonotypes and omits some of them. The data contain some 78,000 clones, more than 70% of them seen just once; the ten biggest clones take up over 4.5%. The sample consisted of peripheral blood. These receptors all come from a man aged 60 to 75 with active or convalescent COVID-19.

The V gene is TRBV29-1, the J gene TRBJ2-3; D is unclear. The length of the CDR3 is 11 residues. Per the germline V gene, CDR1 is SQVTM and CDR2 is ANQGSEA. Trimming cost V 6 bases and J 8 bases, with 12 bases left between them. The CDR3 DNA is TGCAGCGTGCACTCGACGGGTACGCAGTATTTT. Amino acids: CSVHSTGTQYF.

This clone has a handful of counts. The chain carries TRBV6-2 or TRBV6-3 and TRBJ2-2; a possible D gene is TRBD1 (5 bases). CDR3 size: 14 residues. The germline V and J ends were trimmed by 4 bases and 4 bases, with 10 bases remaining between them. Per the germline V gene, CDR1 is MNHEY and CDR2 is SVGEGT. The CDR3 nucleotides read TGTGCCAGCAGTTCTAGGACACTCACCGGGGAGCTGTTTTTT. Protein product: CASSSRTLTGELFF.

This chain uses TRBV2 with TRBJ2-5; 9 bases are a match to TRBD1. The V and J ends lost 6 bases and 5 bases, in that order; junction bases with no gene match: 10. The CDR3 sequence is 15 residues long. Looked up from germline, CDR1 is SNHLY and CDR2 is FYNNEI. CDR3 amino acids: CASRIRGQGGETQYF. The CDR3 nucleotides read TGTGCCAGCAGGATAAGGGGACAGGGAGGGGAGACCCAGTACTTC.

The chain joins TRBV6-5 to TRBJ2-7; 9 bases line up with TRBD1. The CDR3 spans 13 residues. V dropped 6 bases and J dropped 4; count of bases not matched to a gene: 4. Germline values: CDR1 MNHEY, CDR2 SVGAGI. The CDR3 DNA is TGTGCCAGCAGCCGGGACAGGGCGTACGAGCAGTACTTC. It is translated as CASSRDRAYEQYF.

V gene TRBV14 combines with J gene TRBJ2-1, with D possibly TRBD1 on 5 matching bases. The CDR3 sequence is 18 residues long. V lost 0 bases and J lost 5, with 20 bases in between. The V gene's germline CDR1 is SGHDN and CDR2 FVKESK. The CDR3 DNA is TGTGCCAGCAGCCAAGATTGGGTGGGCAGGGCAATAAACAATGAGCAGTTCTTC. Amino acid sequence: CASSQDWVGRAINNEQFF.

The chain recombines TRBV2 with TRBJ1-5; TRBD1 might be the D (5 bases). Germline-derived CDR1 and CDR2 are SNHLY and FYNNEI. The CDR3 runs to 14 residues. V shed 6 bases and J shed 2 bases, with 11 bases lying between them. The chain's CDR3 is CASRRGSGNQPQHF. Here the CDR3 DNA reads TGTGCCAGCAGAAGGGGAAGCGGCAATCAGCCCCAGCATTTT.

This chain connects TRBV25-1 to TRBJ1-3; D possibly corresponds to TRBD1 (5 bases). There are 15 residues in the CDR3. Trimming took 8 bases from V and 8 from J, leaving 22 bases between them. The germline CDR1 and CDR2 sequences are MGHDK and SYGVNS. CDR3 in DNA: TGTGCCAGCGGCGCCTGGGGGGGGATATCGGACACCATATATTTT. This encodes CASGAWGGISDTIYF. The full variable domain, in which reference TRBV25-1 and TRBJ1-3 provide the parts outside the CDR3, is EADIYQTPRYLVIGTGKKITLECSQTMGHDKMYWYQQDPGMELHLIHYSYGVNSTEKGDLSSESTVSRIRTEHFPLTLESARPSHTSQYLCASGAWGGISDTIYFGEGSWLTVV.

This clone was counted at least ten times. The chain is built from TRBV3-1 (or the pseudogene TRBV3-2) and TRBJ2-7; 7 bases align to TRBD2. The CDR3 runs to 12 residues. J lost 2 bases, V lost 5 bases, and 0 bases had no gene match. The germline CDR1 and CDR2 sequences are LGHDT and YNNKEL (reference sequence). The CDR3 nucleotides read TGTGCCAGCAGCGGGGGGGCCTACGAGCAGTACTTC. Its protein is CASSGGAYEQYF.

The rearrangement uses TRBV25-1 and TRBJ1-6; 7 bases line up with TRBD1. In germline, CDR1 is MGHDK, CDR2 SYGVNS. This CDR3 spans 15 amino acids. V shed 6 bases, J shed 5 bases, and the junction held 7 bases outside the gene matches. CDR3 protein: CASSQQGRNNSPLHF. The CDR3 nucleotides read TGTGCCAGCAGCCAACAGGGGAGGAATAATTCACCCCTCCACTTT.